This T cell receptor (beta chain) derives from a study of blood T cell repertoires in COVID-19 (dated by TCRdb to about 2020). About the full investigation: Samples from collaborators originated in the United States, Italy and Spain and spanned both the acute and convalescent phases of COVID-19. The prospective study material was composed of cDNA or gDNA derived from T cells, B-cell-depleted T cells, or PBMCs. The dataset comprised deeply sampled blood TCRbeta repertoires from subjects exposed to, actively infected with, or recovered from COVID-19. The repertoires were released in a freely available public database intended as a resource for research on the immune response to SARS-CoV-2. Samples were obtained from the ongoing ImmuneRACE study (first 160 participants) and from 1,254 subjects provided by 6 global collaborators. The sample metadata nearly always contained a de-identified subject ID, COVID-19 status, age in years and sex. Where available, HLA class I and class II types were taken from metadata supplied by the sample provider and were not determined by assay-based typing. What the work shows at the level of the full study, not this receptor alone: Clinical and demographic metadata were provided uncurated, with the amount varying by source and participant.

The immunoSEQ Assay, a bias-controlled multiplex PCR, was used to amplify TCRbeta CDR3 regions from genomic DNA. Per the source publication's procedure: Within the assay, amplification of reference gene primers was used to estimate how many nucleated cells each sample contained. Sequence reads were collapsed and filtered to measure the absolute abundance of every unique TCRbeta CDR3 rearrangement. For each sample, productive Simpson clonality was calculated as the square root of Simpson's diversity index over productive rearrangements. TCRdb provides this immuneACCESS table in a form limited to in-frame rearrangements. Some clones are lacking; in checked studies, under half of them reflect an unresolved V gene, and why the rest are absent is not known. V, J and clone size derive from that table, while D and trimming were established from the DNA sequence. A total of about 240,000 clones appear in this sample, about four fifths of them only once. About 2% of the sample comes from the top ten.

A second Seattle source provided samples from volunteer blood donors who had recovered from COVID-19. Whole blood was collected in K2EDTA tubes by collaborating institutions according to the institutions' own protocols. For TCRbeta analysis, collaborators shipped samples in one of three forms: frozen whole blood, isolated PBMCs, or DNA extracted from either of those sample types. Points on this clone: Its antigen has not been determined. Nothing much larger sits one base from this clone, and base qualities are not available.

Sequenced sample: peripheral blood. The receptor's source is a man younger than 45 who had recovered from COVID-19.

The DNA sequence reads TGTGCCAGCAGCTTAGCTTTTTCGGGTGAGACCCAGTACTTC. Its protein reads: CASSLAFSGETQYF. The chain joins TRBV7-2 to TRBJ2-5, with no reliable assignment of the D segment. Based on the germline V gene, the CDR1 and CDR2 sequences are SGHTA and FQGNSA. V is cut by 0 bases and J by 5 bases, and the space between the germline ends is 10 bases. The cysteine opens and the phenylalanine closes a CDR3 of 14 amino acids. Solely the CDR3 DNA is kept, with 42 bases framed from the first base. Reference TRBV7-2 and TRBJ2-5 proteins supply the regions before and after the CDR3; the full variable domain is: GAGVSQSPSNKVTEKGKDVELRCDPISGHTALYWYRQSLGQGLEFLIYFQGNSAPDKSGLPSDRFSAERTGGSVSTLTIQRTQQEDSAVYLCASSLAFSGETQYFGPGTRLLVL.